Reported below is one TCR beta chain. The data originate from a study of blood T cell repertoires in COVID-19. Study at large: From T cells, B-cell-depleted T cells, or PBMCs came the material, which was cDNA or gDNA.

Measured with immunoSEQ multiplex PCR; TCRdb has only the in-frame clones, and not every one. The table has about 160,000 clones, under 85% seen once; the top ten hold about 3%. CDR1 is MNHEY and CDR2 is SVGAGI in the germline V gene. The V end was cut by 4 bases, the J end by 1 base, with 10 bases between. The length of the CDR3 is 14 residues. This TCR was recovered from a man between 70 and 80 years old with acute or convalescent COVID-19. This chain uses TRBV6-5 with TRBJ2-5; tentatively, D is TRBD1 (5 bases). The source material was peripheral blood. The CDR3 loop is CASSFGHSQETQYF. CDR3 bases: TGTGCCAGCAGTTTCGGACACAGCCAAGAGACCCAGTACTTC.